The clone carrying this T cell receptor (beta chain) was seen more than once but under ten times. The antigen is unknown. TCRdb recomputed calls from the reads with MiXCR, one row per CDR3 protein. The table includes some 940,000 distinct CDR3 sequences, 30% to 40% detected once. These data come from a study of T cell repertoires in cytomegalovirus infection. CDR3 size: 14 residues. The ends lost 5 bases at V and 1 base at J; junction bases unmatched: 4. The V gene's germline CDR1 is MNHEY and CDR2 SVGEGT. The sample was cultured CD8+ T cells from PBMCs, taken from culture after CMV antigen stimulation. This receptor was identified in a human donor in good health (CMV status not recorded). Some clones in this sample may be carry-over from other donors' samples. This sequence joins TRBV6-2 or TRBV6-3 and TRBJ1-1; 7 bases match TRBD1. CDR3 nucleotide sequence: TGTGCCAGCAGTGAGGGGGCTGCGAACACTGAAGCTTTCTTT. As protein: CASSEGAANTEAFF.